Shown below are 9 T cell receptor beta chains from a single sample sequenced in a study of monozygotic twins with inflammatory bowel disease. After re-calling the 5' RACE reads, TCRdb lists one entry per CDR3 protein, DNA absent. The table for this sample gives approximately 400,000 distinct CDR3 sequences. Sample: blood. These receptors originate from a human donor with ulcerative colitis or Crohn's disease, or a healthy co-twin of an affected twin (not recorded which).

V usage is TRBV4-3 and J usage is TRBJ2-2; TCRdb returns TRBD2, unconfirmable since there is no DNA. Germline CDR1 reads LGHNA; CDR2 reads YSLEER. This CDR3 region has 17 residues. CDR3: CASSQEASGGFSGELFF.

V is TRBV5-1 and J is TRBJ2-7; checking the TCRdb D call of TRBD2 is not possible without DNA. This CDR3 is built from 15 residues. Germline V gene data show CDR1 as SGHRS and CDR2 as YFSETQ. This chain's CDR3 is CASSISGGYSYEQYF.

This rearrangement joins TRBV28 to TRBJ2-2; the TCRdb call, TRBD1, lacks DNA for checking. This CDR3 comprises 14 residues. Germline-derived CDR1 and CDR2 are MDHEN and SYDVKM. CDR3 region: CASRGDRVSGELFF.

The rearrangement uses TRBV6-1 and TRBJ2-1; with no DNA, the TCRdb D assignment of TRBD1 cannot be verified. The CDR3 has 14 residues. Germline V gives CDR1 MNHNS, CDR2 SASEGT. The CDR3 protein is CASRWRGRGLEQFF.

The chain links TRBV4-2 to TRBJ2-3; TCRdb outputs TRBD2, but without DNA this stays unchecked. CDR1 is LGHNA, CDR2 YNFKEQ, per germline. There are 17 residues in the CDR3. The CDR3 region is CASSQDAQGQSTDTQYF.

This chain links TRBV28 with TRBJ2-7; the TCRdb call, TRBD1, lacks DNA for checking. This CDR3 is built from 13 residues. Germline V gene data show CDR1 as MDHEN and CDR2 as SYDVKM. The CDR3 sequence: CATRGTDSYEQYF.

The chain employs TRBV27 and TRBJ2-5. Germline V gene sequence: CDR1 MNHEY, CDR2 SMNVEV (reference sequence). The CDR3 consists of 12 residues. Here the CDR3 reads CASSRFGETQYF.

V is TRBV20-1 and J is TRBJ2-5; TCRdb gives TRBD2 as the D gene, but with no DNA this cannot be confirmed. This CDR3 is 15 amino acids long. The germline V gene has CDR1 DFQATT and CDR2 SNEGSKA (reference sequence). The CDR3: CSAPPGGLKSGTQYF.

The chain employs TRBV18 and TRBJ2-1; TCRdb designates TRBD1, a call that cannot be tested without DNA. Germline V gene sequence: CDR1 KGHSH, CDR2 LQKENI. This CDR3 contains 17 residues. The CDR3 reads CASSPKGARGGYNEQFF.